The sequence of this TCR beta chain was determined in a study of post-analysis software for immune sequencing data. Whole-study findings and limits: There were five TRBV segments more frequent in patients than controls, and TRBV5-6, TRBV5-1 and TRBV20-1 were among them. Those with multiple sclerosis, the patient group, showed significantly lower normalized Chao1 diversity than controls. Clustering by F measure revealed strong co-clustering among samples prepared together in one batch.

This clonotype was observed a few times. The antigen remains unidentified. The CDR3 consists of 21 residues. Germline-derived CDR1 and CDR2 are MNHEY and SVGAGI. J lost 1 base, V lost 2 bases, and 19 bases had no gene match. Unique molecular identifiers had been added to the TCR beta cDNA libraries. MiXCR, applied by TCRdb to the PCR reads, yields one record per CDR3 protein. Of about 770,000 distinct CDR3 sequences in the sample, 46% were seen once. The V and J genes are TRBV6-5 and TRBJ2-3, with TRBD2 identical over 9 bases. Specimen: blood. This TCR derives from a girl aged 5 to 17 with multiple sclerosis. The CDR3 DNA reads TGTGCCAGCAGTTACGCCCTCTGGGAGTCGCGCGGGAGGGCCGGCACAGATACGCAGTATTTT. This gives the protein CASSYALWESRGRAGTDTQYF.